A selection of T cell receptor beta chains follows, all from one sample in a study of blood T cell repertoires in COVID-19. TCRdb's table, derived via immunoSEQ multiplex PCR, lists solely in-frame clones and lacks some. There are roughly 80,000 clones in the sample; approximately 80% occur only once, and roughly 18% lies in the top ten. Sequenced: peripheral blood. The receptors derive from a woman aged 55-69 years with acute or convalescent COVID-19. Both conserved end residues are part of each CDR3. The D gene is left open where the match is weak. The size field is filled for only some rows; it gives once, few, many or a size class.

clone_size: -
d_call: -
v_call: TRBV6-2/TRBV6-3
j_call: TRBJ1-2
cdr3_nt: TGTGCCAGCAGTTACGTCCACAAGATCTATGGCTACACCTTC
cdr3_aa: CASSYVHKIYGYTF

clone_size: -
d_call: TRBD1
v_call: TRBV6-2/TRBV6-3
j_call: TRBJ2-1
cdr3_nt: TGTGCCAGCAGTGACCCGGGACAGGCATACAATGAGCAGTTCTTC
cdr3_aa: CASSDPGQAYNEQFF

clone_size: once
d_call: -
v_call: TRBV7-9
j_call: TRBJ2-4
cdr3_nt: TGTGCCAGCAGCTTATTAACCAGGGAAGGGGACATTCAGTACTTC
cdr3_aa: CASSLLTREGDIQYF

clone_size: once
d_call: -
v_call: TRBV3-1/TRBV3-2
j_call: TRBJ1-1
cdr3_nt: TGTGCCAGCAGCCAGACAGAAGGTGAAGCTTTCTTT
cdr3_aa: CASSQTEGEAFF

clone_size: -
d_call: -
v_call: TRBV30
j_call: TRBJ2-3
cdr3_nt: TGTGCCTGGACCATAGGACAGAGCAGCACAGATACGCAGTATTTT
cdr3_aa: CAWTIGQSSTDTQYF

clone_size: -
d_call: TRBD1
v_call: TRBV30
j_call: TRBJ1-1
cdr3_nt: TGTGCCTGGAACCGCTTTAAAGGGGGCCCTATGAACACTGAAGCTTTCTTT
cdr3_aa: CAWNRFKGGPMNTEAFF

clone_size: -
d_call: TRBD1
v_call: TRBV6-4
j_call: TRBJ1-5
cdr3_nt: TGTGCCAGCAGCACAGGGGGAAGGGGGTATCATCAGCCCCAGCATTTT
cdr3_aa: CASSTGGRGYHQPQHF

clone_size: -
d_call: TRBD1
v_call: TRBV7-2
j_call: TRBJ2-6
cdr3_nt: TGTGCCAGCAGGCTGACAGGGCCTGGGGCCAACGTCCTGACTTTC
cdr3_aa: CASRLTGPGANVLTF

clone_size: -
d_call: -
v_call: TRBV12-5
j_call: TRBJ2-5
cdr3_nt: TGTGCTAGTGGTTTGGTATTAAATAAGGCAGGACAAGAGACCCAGTACTTC
cdr3_aa: CASGLVLNKAGQETQYF

clone_size: -
d_call: -
v_call: TRBV5-1
j_call: TRBJ2-2
cdr3_nt: TGCGCCACCAAAATCCCCCAGGGTACGAACACCGGGGAGCTGTTTTTT
cdr3_aa: CATKIPQGTNTGELFF

clone_size: -
d_call: TRBD2
v_call: TRBV9
j_call: TRBJ2-7
cdr3_nt: TGTGCCAGCAGCGTAGGACTAGCTGGCCCCTACGAGCAGTACTTC
cdr3_aa: CASSVGLAGPYEQYF

clone_size: -
d_call: -
v_call: TRBV2
j_call: TRBJ1-2
cdr3_nt: TGTGCCAGCAGGAGGGAGTGGGCCACTCACTATGGCTACACCTTC
cdr3_aa: CASRREWATHYGYTF

clone_size: once
d_call: -
v_call: TRBV24-1
j_call: TRBJ2-5
cdr3_nt: TGTGCCACCAGTGATTTTTCGGTAATGGAGACCCAGTACTTC
cdr3_aa: CATSDFSVMETQYF

clone_size: -
d_call: -
v_call: TRBV28
j_call: TRBJ1-6
cdr3_nt: TGTGCCAGTACCACAGGAGGGAATTCACCCCTCCACTTT
cdr3_aa: CASTTGGNSPLHF

clone_size: -
d_call: TRBD1
v_call: TRBV29-1
j_call: TRBJ1-2
cdr3_nt: TGCAGCGTTGGACGGACAGGGGGCCATGGCTACACCTTC
cdr3_aa: CSVGRTGGHGYTF

clone_size: -
d_call: TRBD1
v_call: TRBV3-1/TRBV3-2
j_call: TRBJ2-6
cdr3_nt: TGTGCCAGCACCTCACAGGGGGCCGGAGGGGCCAACGTCCTGACTTTC
cdr3_aa: CASTSQGAGGANVLTF

clone_size: few
d_call: -
v_call: TRBV9
j_call: TRBJ1-1
cdr3_nt: TGTGCCAGCAGCGTAGGTGTCAGGGGCACTGAAGCTTTCTTT
cdr3_aa: CASSVGVRGTEAFF

clone_size: -
d_call: -
v_call: TRBV7-2
j_call: TRBJ1-4
cdr3_nt: TGTGCCAGCAGCTTATTCAGGGCCTCTAATGAAAAACTGTTTTTT
cdr3_aa: CASSLFRASNEKLFF

clone_size: once
d_call: TRBD1
v_call: TRBV2
j_call: TRBJ1-2
cdr3_nt: TGTGCCAGCATCGGGACAGCCAGTGGCTACACCTTC
cdr3_aa: CASIGTASGYTF

clone_size: -
d_call: -
v_call: TRBV5-1
j_call: TRBJ1-2
cdr3_nt: TGCGCCAGCAGCTTGGAACGAAGCCCCTACTATGGCTACACCTTC
cdr3_aa: CASSLERSPYYGYTF

clone_size: -
d_call: -
v_call: TRBV6-6
j_call: TRBJ2-7
cdr3_nt: TGTGCCAGCAGTTACAGGGGTTGGGACTACGAGCAGTACTTC
cdr3_aa: CASSYRGWDYEQYF

clone_size: -
d_call: -
v_call: TRBV9
j_call: TRBJ1-2
cdr3_nt: TGTGCCAGCAGCCTCGGGGGTGGGGCAGTCTCCATTAACTATGGCTACACCTTC
cdr3_aa: CASSLGGGAVSINYGYTF

clone_size: -
d_call: -
v_call: TRBV19
j_call: TRBJ1-1
cdr3_nt: TGTGCCAGTAGTTATTTGGAACGGGAGTGGACTGAAGCTTTCTTT
cdr3_aa: CASSYLEREWTEAFF

clone_size: -
d_call: TRBD2
v_call: TRBV7-8
j_call: TRBJ2-2
cdr3_nt: TGTGCCAGCAGCTTGTTTAGGCGGGGGGATTGGGCCGGGGAGCTGTTTTTT
cdr3_aa: CASSLFRRGDWAGELFF

clone_size: few
d_call: -
v_call: TRBV7-3
j_call: TRBJ1-1
cdr3_nt: TGTGCCAGCAGCTTAACCCACGGACATAGGGAAGCTTTCTTT
cdr3_aa: CASSLTHGHREAFF

clone_size: -
d_call: -
v_call: TRBV2
j_call: TRBJ1-4
cdr3_nt: TGTGCCAGCAAACTGATGGAGACCGCGTCGGAAAAACTGTTTTTT
cdr3_aa: CASKLMETASEKLFF

clone_size: -
d_call: TRBD1
v_call: TRBV5-6
j_call: TRBJ1-5
cdr3_nt: TGTGCCAGCAGCTTGGGATCCGGGACAGGGGGATTGGCTCAGCCCCAGCATTTT
cdr3_aa: CASSLGSGTGGLAQPQHF

clone_size: -
d_call: TRBD1
v_call: TRBV19
j_call: TRBJ1-2
cdr3_nt: TGTGCCAGCAAAGACGGGACAGGGGGATTCTATGGCTACACCTTC
cdr3_aa: CASKDGTGGFYGYTF

clone_size: -
d_call: -
v_call: TRBV10-3
j_call: TRBJ1-3
cdr3_nt: TGTGCCATCAGTGTCCTCTCTGGAAACACCATATATTTT
cdr3_aa: CAISVLSGNTIYF

clone_size: -
d_call: TRBD1
v_call: TRBV9
j_call: TRBJ1-3
cdr3_nt: TGTGCCAGCAGCGTAGGGACAGGCCGAGGGTCTGGAAACACCATATATTTT
cdr3_aa: CASSVGTGRGSGNTIYF

clone_size: -
d_call: TRBD1
v_call: TRBV4-1
j_call: TRBJ1-1
cdr3_nt: TGCGCCAGCAGCCAAGGGACAGGGGGAGGAACTGAAGCTTTCTTT
cdr3_aa: CASSQGTGGGTEAFF

clone_size: -
d_call: -
v_call: TRBV9
j_call: TRBJ1-4
cdr3_nt: TGTGCCAGCAGCGCAGACAGGTATAATGAAAAACTGTTTTTT
cdr3_aa: CASSADRYNEKLFF

clone_size: -
d_call: TRBD2
v_call: TRBV7-9
j_call: TRBJ2-4
cdr3_nt: TGTGCCAGCAGCTTGGGCGGGGGGTCGAAAAACATTCAGTACTTC
cdr3_aa: CASSLGGGSKNIQYF

clone_size: -
d_call: TRBD2
v_call: TRBV19
j_call: TRBJ2-1
cdr3_nt: TGTGCCAGTAGCGGGACTAATGACAATGAGCAGTTCTTC
cdr3_aa: CASSGTNDNEQFF

clone_size: -
d_call: -
v_call: TRBV30
j_call: TRBJ1-1
cdr3_nt: TGTGCCTGGAGACAAGTGAACACTGAAGCTTTCTTT
cdr3_aa: CAWRQVNTEAFF

clone_size: -
d_call: TRBD1
v_call: TRBV19
j_call: TRBJ2-1
cdr3_nt: TGTGCCAGTAGTTGGGACAGGGTCTCCTACAATGAGCAGTTCTTC
cdr3_aa: CASSWDRVSYNEQFF

clone_size: -
d_call: -
v_call: TRBV6-2/TRBV6-3
j_call: TRBJ2-7
cdr3_nt: TGTGCCAGCAGCATAGGACAGATCTCCTACGAGCAGTACTTC
cdr3_aa: CASSIGQISYEQYF

clone_size: -
d_call: TRBD1
v_call: TRBV24-1
j_call: TRBJ1-1
cdr3_nt: TGTGCCACCAGTGCCCAGACAGGGGTATGGGACACTGAAGCTTTCTTT
cdr3_aa: CATSAQTGVWDTEAFF

clone_size: few
d_call: -
v_call: TRBV6-5
j_call: TRBJ2-3
cdr3_nt: TGTGCCAGCAGCCCCGGGACTACAGATACGCAGTATTTT
cdr3_aa: CASSPGTTDTQYF

clone_size: -
d_call: -
v_call: TRBV6-2/TRBV6-3
j_call: TRBJ1-5
cdr3_nt: TGTGCCAGCAGTGTAGGGGCTAGCAATCAGCCCCAGCATTTT
cdr3_aa: CASSVGASNQPQHF

clone_size: -
d_call: -
v_call: TRBV5-6
j_call: TRBJ2-7
cdr3_nt: TGTGCCAGCAGCTTGGCCCTAGCGACCGACGAGCAGTACTTC
cdr3_aa: CASSLALATDEQYF

clone_size: -
d_call: -
v_call: TRBV6-2/TRBV6-3
j_call: TRBJ1-4
cdr3_nt: TGTGCCAGCAGTTACTCGAGCCAGGTTAATGAAAAACTGTTTTTT
cdr3_aa: CASSYSSQVNEKLFF

clone_size: -
d_call: TRBD1
v_call: TRBV5-1
j_call: TRBJ2-3
cdr3_nt: TGCGCCAGCAGCTCGGACGGGACAGCCCTCACAGATACGCAGTATTTT
cdr3_aa: CASSSDGTALTDTQYF

clone_size: -
d_call: -
v_call: TRBV5-1
j_call: TRBJ1-1
cdr3_nt: TGCGCCAGCAGCTACAGGCAGGACACTGAAGCTTTCTTT
cdr3_aa: CASSYRQDTEAFF

clone_size: -
d_call: TRBD1
v_call: TRBV6-5
j_call: TRBJ1-3
cdr3_nt: TGTGCCAGCAGGAAACAGGGGAGCTCTGGAAACACCATATATTTT
cdr3_aa: CASRKQGSSGNTIYF

clone_size: -
d_call: TRBD1
v_call: TRBV15
j_call: TRBJ1-4
cdr3_nt: TGTGCCACCAGCAGAGGACAGGGGTCTGAAAAACTGTTTTTT
cdr3_aa: CATSRGQGSEKLFF

clone_size: -
d_call: -
v_call: TRBV9
j_call: TRBJ2-1
cdr3_nt: TGTGCCAGCAGCGTAGATGACAGATCAATGGAGCAGTTCTTC
cdr3_aa: CASSVDDRSMEQFF

clone_size: -
d_call: -
v_call: TRBV10-1
j_call: TRBJ2-5
cdr3_nt: TGCGCCAGCAGTGACGGTGGGGCCATGCAAGAGACCCAGTACTTC
cdr3_aa: CASSDGGAMQETQYF

clone_size: -
d_call: -
v_call: TRBV6-5
j_call: TRBJ1-1
cdr3_nt: TGTGCCAGCAGTTACTCATTAACATTGGGCGCTTTCTTT
cdr3_aa: CASSYSLTLGAFF

clone_size: -
d_call: TRBD2
v_call: TRBV19
j_call: TRBJ2-3
cdr3_nt: TGTGCCAGTAGTATTAAGTCGGGACTAGCCTGGACAGATACGCAGTATTTT
cdr3_aa: CASSIKSGLAWTDTQYF

clone_size: many
d_call: TRBD2
v_call: TRBV7-9
j_call: TRBJ2-3
cdr3_nt: TGTGCCAGCAGCTCTTACGGGACTAGCGGGGGGGATACGCAGTATTTT
cdr3_aa: CASSSYGTSGGDTQYF